Detailed here is one T cell receptor beta chain. This record belongs to a study of blood T cell repertoires in COVID-19. Study details: Acute and convalescent COVID-19 samples came from the United States, Italy and Spain. PBMCs, B-cell-depleted T cells, or T cells were the source of the cDNA or gDNA that made up the material.

V was pared by 6 bases and J by 3 bases, with 11 bases between. Germline CDR1 and CDR2: MNHEY and SVGAGI. The length of the CDR3 is 14 residues. Authors' processing steps: Amplification of reference gene primers was used by the study to estimate nucleated cell counts. Method: immunoSEQ multiplex PCR; TCRdb's copy keeps in-frame clones and lacks some. That table supplies the V and J calls and clone size; D and trimming were determined from the DNA. Among approximately 160,000 clones, over 80% were seen once, and the ten largest hold about 10%. The V call is TRBV6-5, the J call TRBJ1-4, with D tentatively TRBD1 (5 bases). The sequencing input was peripheral blood. The sequence was obtained from a woman of 80 years or more with active or convalescent COVID-19. CDR3 sequence: CASRIGASNEKLFF. Here the CDR3 DNA reads TGTGCCAGCAGAATTGGGGCCTCTAATGAAAAACTGTTTTTT.